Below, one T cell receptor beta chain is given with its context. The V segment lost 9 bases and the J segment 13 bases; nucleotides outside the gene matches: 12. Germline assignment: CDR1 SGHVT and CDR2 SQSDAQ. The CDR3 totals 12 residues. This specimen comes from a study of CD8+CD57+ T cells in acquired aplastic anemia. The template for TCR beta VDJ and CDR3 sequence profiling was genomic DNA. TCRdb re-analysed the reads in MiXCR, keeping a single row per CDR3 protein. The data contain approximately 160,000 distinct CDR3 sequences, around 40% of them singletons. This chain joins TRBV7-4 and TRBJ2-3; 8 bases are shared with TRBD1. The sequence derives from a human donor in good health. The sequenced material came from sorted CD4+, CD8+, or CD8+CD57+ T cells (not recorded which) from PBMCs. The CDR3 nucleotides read TGTGCCAGTAGTATTGGACAGGGAGACAAGTATTTT. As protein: CASSIGQGDKYF.